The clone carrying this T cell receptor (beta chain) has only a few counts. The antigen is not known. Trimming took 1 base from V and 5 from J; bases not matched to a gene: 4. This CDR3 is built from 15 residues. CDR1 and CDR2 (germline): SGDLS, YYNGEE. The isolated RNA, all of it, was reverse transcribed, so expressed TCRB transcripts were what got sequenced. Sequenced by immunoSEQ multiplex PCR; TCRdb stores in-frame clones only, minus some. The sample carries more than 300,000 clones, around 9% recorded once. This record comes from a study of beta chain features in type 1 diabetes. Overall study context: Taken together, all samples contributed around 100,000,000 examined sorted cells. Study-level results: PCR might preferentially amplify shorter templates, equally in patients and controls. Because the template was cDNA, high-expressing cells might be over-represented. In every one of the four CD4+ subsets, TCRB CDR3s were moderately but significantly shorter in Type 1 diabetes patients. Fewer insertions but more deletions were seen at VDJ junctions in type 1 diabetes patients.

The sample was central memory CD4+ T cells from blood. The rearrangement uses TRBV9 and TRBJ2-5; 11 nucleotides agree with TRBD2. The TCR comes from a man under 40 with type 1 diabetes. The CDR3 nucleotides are TGTGCCAGCAGCGTAACTAGCGGGGGCGGGGAGACCCAGTACTTC. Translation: CASSVTSGGGETQYF.